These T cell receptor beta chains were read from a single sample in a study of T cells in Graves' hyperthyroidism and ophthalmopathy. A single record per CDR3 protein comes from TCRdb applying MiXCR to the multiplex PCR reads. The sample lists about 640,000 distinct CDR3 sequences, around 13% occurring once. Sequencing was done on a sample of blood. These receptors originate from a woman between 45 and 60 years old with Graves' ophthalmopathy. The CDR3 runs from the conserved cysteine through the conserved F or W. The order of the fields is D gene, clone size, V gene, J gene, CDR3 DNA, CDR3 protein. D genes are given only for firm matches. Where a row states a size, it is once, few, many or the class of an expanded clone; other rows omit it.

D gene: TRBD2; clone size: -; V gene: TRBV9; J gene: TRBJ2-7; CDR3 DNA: TGTGCCAGCAGCCCCCGAAGCGGGAGCTCCTACGAGCAGTACTTC; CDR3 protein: CASSPRSGSSYEQYF
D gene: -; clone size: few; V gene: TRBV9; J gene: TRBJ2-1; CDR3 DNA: TGTGCCAGCAGCCTAGAGGGGAGCGGCTCCTACAATGAGCAGTTCTTC; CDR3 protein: CASSLEGSGSYNEQFF
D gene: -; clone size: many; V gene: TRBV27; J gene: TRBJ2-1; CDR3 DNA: TGTGCCAGCAAACAGGGTGGAGGTGGGAGGGGGCAGTTCTTC; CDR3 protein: CASKQGGGGRGQFF
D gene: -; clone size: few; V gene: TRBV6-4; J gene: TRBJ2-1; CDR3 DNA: TGTGCCAGCAGTTACTTTGGGAGCAATGAACAGTTCTTC; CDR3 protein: CASSYFGSNEQFF
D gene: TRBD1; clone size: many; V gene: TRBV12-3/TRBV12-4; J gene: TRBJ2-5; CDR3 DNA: TGTGCCAGCAGCAGCGCGCGTAAAGGACAGGGCTTAAAAGAGACCCAGTACTTC; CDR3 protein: CASSSARKGQGLKETQYF
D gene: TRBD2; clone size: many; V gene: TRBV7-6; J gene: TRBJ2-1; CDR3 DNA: TGTGCCAGCAGCTTAGCGGGCGGGGGGATTGGTGAGCAGTTCTTC; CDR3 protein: CASSLAGGGIGEQFF
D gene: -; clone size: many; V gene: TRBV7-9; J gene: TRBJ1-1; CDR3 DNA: TGTGCCAGCAGCGGAATACGGTTGACTGAAGCTTTCTTT; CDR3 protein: CASSGIRLTEAFF
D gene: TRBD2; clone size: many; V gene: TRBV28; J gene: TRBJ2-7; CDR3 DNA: TGTGCCAGCCATAGAGCGGGAGGCCGGTCCTACGAGCAGTACTTC; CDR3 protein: CASHRAGGRSYEQYF
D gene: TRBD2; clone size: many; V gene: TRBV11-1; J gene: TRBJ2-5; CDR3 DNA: TGTGCCAGCAGCTTAGCAGCGGGAGGGATCGAAGAGACCCAGTACTTC; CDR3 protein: CASSLAAGGIEETQYF
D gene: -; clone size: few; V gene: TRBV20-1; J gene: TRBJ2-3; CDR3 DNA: TGCAGTGCTAGAAAGAGGAGCGGAACCTCCACAGATACGCAGTATTTT; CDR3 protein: CSARKRSGTSTDTQYF
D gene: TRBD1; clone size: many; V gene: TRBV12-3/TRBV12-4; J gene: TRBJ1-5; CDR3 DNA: TGTGCCAGCAGTTACCTAGGCACGACAGGGTTGAGGGGTCAGCCCCAGCATTTT; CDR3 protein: CASSYLGTTGLRGQPQHF
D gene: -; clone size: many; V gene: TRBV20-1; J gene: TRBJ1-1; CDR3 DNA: TGCAGTGCCACCTGGGCAGGGATGAACACTGAAGCTTTCTTT; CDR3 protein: CSATWAGMNTEAFF
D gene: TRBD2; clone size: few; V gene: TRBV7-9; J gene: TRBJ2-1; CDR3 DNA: TGTGCCAGCGGAGGACTAGCGGGTGTGTACAATGAGCAGTTCTTC; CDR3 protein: CASGGLAGVYNEQFF
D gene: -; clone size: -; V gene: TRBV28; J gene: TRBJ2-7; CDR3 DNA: TGTGCCAGCAGTTTCCGTAGCGGGCAGTACTTC; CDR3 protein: CASSFRSGQYF
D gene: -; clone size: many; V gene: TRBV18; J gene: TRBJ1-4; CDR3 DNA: TGTGCCAGCTCACCCGAGGGGTCCAATAATGAAAAACTGTTTTTT; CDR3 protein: CASSPEGSNNEKLFF
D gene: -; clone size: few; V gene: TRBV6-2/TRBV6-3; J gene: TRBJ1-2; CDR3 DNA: TGTGCCAGCAGTTACCCCCCGGCGTCCAGCTATGGCTACACCTTC; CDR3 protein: CASSYPPASSYGYTF
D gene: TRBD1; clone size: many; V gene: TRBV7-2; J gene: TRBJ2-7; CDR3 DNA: TGTGCCAGCAGCTACCGGACAGGTGAATACGAGCAGTACTTC; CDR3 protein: CASSYRTGEYEQYF
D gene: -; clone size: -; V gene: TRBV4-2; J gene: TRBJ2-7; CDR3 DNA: TGTGCCAGCACCTCCCCCGGGACGGTCTACGAGCAGTACTTC; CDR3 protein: CASTSPGTVYEQYF
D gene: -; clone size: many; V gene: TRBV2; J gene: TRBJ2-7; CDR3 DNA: TGTGCCAGCAGTGCCAGGCTCTCCTACGAGCAGTACTTC; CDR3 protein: CASSARLSYEQYF
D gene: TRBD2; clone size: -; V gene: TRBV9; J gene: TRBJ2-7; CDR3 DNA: TGTGCCAGCAGCGTAGTGGGTAGCGGGCCCTACGAGCAGTACTTC; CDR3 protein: CASSVVGSGPYEQYF
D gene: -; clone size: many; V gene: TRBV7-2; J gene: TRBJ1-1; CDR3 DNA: TGTGCCAGCAGCTCGCGGAGAGTCGTTAGCGCTGAAGCTTTCTTT; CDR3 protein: CASSSRRVVSAEAFF
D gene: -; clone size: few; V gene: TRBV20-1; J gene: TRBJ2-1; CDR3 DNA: TGCAGTGCTAGAGATCTGAGGCAAGGGCCGGGTGAGCAGTTCTTC; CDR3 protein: CSARDLRQGPGEQFF
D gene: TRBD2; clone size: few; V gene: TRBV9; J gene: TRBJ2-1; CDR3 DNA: TGTGCCAGCAGCGCGGGACTAGCGGGATATGAGCAGTTCTTC; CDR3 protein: CASSAGLAGYEQFF
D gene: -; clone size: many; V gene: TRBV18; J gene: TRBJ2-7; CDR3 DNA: TGTGCCAGCTCACCCAGTCGCGACGAGCAGTACTTC; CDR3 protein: CASSPSRDEQYF
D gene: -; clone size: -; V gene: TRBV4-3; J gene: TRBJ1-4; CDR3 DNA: TGCGCCAGCAGCCAAGACCCCGGACAGTCAACTAATGAAAAACTGTTTTTT; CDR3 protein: CASSQDPGQSTNEKLFF